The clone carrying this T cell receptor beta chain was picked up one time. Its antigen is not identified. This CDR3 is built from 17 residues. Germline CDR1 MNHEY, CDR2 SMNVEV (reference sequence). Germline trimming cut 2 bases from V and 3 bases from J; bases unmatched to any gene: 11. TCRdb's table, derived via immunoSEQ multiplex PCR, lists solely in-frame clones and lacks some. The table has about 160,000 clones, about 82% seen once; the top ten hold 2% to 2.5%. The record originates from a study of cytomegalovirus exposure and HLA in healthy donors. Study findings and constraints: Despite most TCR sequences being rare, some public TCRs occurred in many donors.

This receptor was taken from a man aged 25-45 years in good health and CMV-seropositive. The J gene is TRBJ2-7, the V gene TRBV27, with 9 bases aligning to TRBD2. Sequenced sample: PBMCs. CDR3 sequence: CASSLLRAGGRDYEQYF. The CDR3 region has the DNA TGTGCCAGCAGTTTACTTCGGGCGGGGGGGCGGGACTACGAGCAGTACTTC.